A single sample gave rise to the 5 T cell receptor beta chains below, sequenced in a study of technical replicates of blood from a handful of donors. TCRdb's table, derived via immunoSEQ multiplex PCR, lists solely in-frame clones and lacks some. The sample lists 70,000 to 85,000 clones; roughly 97% were seen once. The sequenced sample consisted of T cells isolated from PBMCs. The receptors come from a human donor in good health.

The J gene is TRBJ1-4, the V gene TRBV7-9; D possibly corresponds to TRBD1 (5 bases). CDR3 length: 13 amino acids. Trimming removed 1 base from V and 8 bases from J, with 8 bases in between. Germline V gene lookup returns CDR1 SEHNR and CDR2 FQNEAQ (reference sequence). The CDR3 bases are TGTGCCAGCAGCTTAGTCACAGGCGAAAAACTGTTTTTT. Amino acid sequence: CASSLVTGEKLFF. Complete variable domain (other parts from reference TRBV7-9 and TRBJ1-4): DTGVSQNPRHKITKRGQNVTFRCDPISEHNRLYWYRQTLGQGPEFLTYFQNEAQLEKSRLLSDRFSAERPKGSFSTLEIQRTEQGDSAMYLCASSLVTGEKLFFGSGTQLSVL.

This chain joins TRBV6-1 and TRBJ2-3; 7 bases align to TRBD1. J lost 7 bases, V lost 3 bases, and 4 bases had no gene match. CDR3 length: 13 residues. The germline V gene has CDR1 MNHNS and CDR2 SASEGT. The CDR3 is CASSDEGANTQYF. The CDR3 nucleotides are TGTGCCAGCAGTGATGAGGGGGCTAATACGCAGTATTTT.

The chain combines TRBV20-1 with TRBJ1-2; D call uncertain. Germline CDR1 is DFQATT and CDR2 is SNEGSKA (reference sequence). The V end lost 6 bases, the J end lost 3 bases, and 5 bases lay between the germline ends. The CDR3 loop spans 10 amino acids. The CDR3 DNA is TGCAGTGCCGGGGACTATGGCTACACCTTC. Translated: CSAGDYGYTF.

This sequence joins TRBV6-1 and TRBJ1-2; 7 positions match TRBD1. Germline assignment: CDR1 MNHNS and CDR2 SASEGT. CDR3 length: 15 amino acids. After removal of 6 bases from V and 2 bases from J, the junction contained 9 bases not matched to a gene. CDR3 region: CASRTPEGANYGYTF. CDR3 coding DNA: TGTGCCAGCAGGACTCCCGAGGGGGCGAACTATGGCTACACCTTC.

The chain joins TRBV5-8 to TRBJ2-7; 9 nucleotides agree with TRBD1. CDR1 is SGHTS and CDR2 is YDEGEE in the germline V gene. The length of the CDR3 is 13 residues. The V gene end was trimmed by 4 bases and the J gene end by 3 bases; junction bases not matched to a gene: 2. CDR3 sequence reads: CASSQTGGYEQYF. The CDR3 bases are TGTGCCAGCAGCCAGACAGGGGGCTACGAGCAGTACTTC. Filled out from reference TRBV5-8 and TRBJ2-7, the complete variable domain reads EAGVTQSPTHLIKTRGQQATLRCSPISGHTSVYWYQQALGLGLQFLLWYDEGEERNRGNFPPRFSGRQFPNYSSELNVNALELEDSALYLCASSQTGGYEQYFGPGTRLTVT.